This TCR beta chain was sequenced in a study of blood T cell repertoires in COVID-19. Across the study: The United States, Italy and Spain supplied acute and convalescent COVID-19 samples. Sample material is recorded as cDNA or gDNA derived from T cells, B-cell-depleted T cells, or PBMCs.

The CDR3 loop spans 13 amino acids. The germline CDR1 and CDR2 sequences are KGHSH and LQKENI. The V and J ends lost 4 bases and 8 bases respectively, with 9 bases between them. Seattle's enrolled individuals joined amid active infection and were then monitored longitudinally. Profiled with immunoSEQ multiplex PCR; TCRdb holds only in-frame clones, not every one. The sample includes approximately 120,000 clones, approximately 74% of them seen just once. J is TRBJ1-6 and V is TRBV18, with a tentative D call TRBD1 (6 bases). Sequenced: peripheral blood. This sequence originates from a man at least 80 years old with COVID-19, enrolled during active disease. Written as DNA, the CDR3 is TGTGCCAGCTCACTTTCAGGGGATTCACCCCTCCACTTT. Translation: CASSLSGDSPLHF.